The 27 T cell receptor beta chains in this list originate from one sample, sequenced in a study of beta chain features in type 1 diabetes. What was sequenced were expressed TCRB transcripts, since all of the isolated RNA had been reverse transcribed. The method was immunoSEQ multiplex PCR; TCRdb's version includes in-frame clones alone and lacks a portion of them. The sample lists over 120,000 clones, about a tenth occurring once. Sequencing was done on a sample of central memory CD4+ T cells from blood. Source of these receptors: a man younger than 30 in good health.

This chain connects TRBV7-2 to TRBJ1-5; D is perhaps TRBD1 (5 bases). The CDR3 covers 16 residues. V was clipped by 2 bases and J by 6 bases, with 17 bases between them. Germline V gene lookup returns CDR1 SGHTA and CDR2 FQGNSA. This chain's CDR3 is CASSLQPAGGRQPQHF. The CDR3 DNA reads TGTGCCAGCAGCTTACAACCGGCCGGGGGTCGTCAGCCCCAGCATTTT.

The rearrangement links TRBV7-2 to TRBJ2-7; 10 bases match TRBD2. The CDR3 is 15 amino acids. V gave up 5 bases and J gave up 4 bases; unmatched junction bases: 8. The germline V gene has CDR1 SGHTA and CDR2 FQGNSA. CDR3 sequence reads: CASSKSGGAEYEQYF. The CDR3 bases are TGTGCCAGCAGCAAAAGCGGGGGGGCTGAGTACGAGCAGTACTTC.

This clone was observed a few times. V and J are TRBV7-2 and TRBJ2-7, with D possibly TRBD1 on 6 matching bases. The V end was cut by 2 bases, the J end by 6 bases, with 17 bases between. The length of the CDR3 is 15 residues. Germline V gene data show CDR1 as SGHTA and CDR2 as FQGNSA. CDR3 sequence: CASSLTRPGEGEQYF. DNA for the CDR3: TGTGCCAGCAGCTTAACGCGCCCAGGGGAAGGCGAGCAGTACTTC.

This sequence joins TRBV27 and TRBJ1-4, with 10 bases matching TRBD1. CDR1 is MNHEY, CDR2 SMNVEV, per germline (reference sequence). CDR3 length equals 15 residues. Losses at the gene ends were 6 bases for V and 8 bases for J; bases not matched to a gene: 9. Here the CDR3 DNA reads TGTGCCAGCAGGGGAGCCGGGACAGGGGAAGAAAAACTGTTTTTT. Protein product: CASRGAGTGEEKLFF.

This clone was counted between two and nine times. The chain combines TRBV4-3 with TRBJ1-2; D is possibly TRBD1 (5 bases). Germline CDR1 is LGHNA and CDR2 is YSLEER. The V and J ends lost 0 bases and 2 bases respectively, with 10 bases between them. The CDR3 runs to 15 residues. In DNA, the CDR3 is TGCGCCAGCAGCCAAGATCAGAACAGGAACTATGGCTACACCTTC. It translates to CASSQDQNRNYGYTF.

This chain connects TRBV7-9 to TRBJ2-5, with TRBD1 matching over 9 bases. The junction had 10 bases not matched to a gene; V was cut back by 6 bases and J by 5 bases. Germline V gene data show CDR1 as SEHNR and CDR2 as FQNEAQ (reference sequence). The CDR3 extends over 15 amino acids. DNA of the CDR3: TGTGCCAGCAGTCCGACAGGGGGGCTGGGGGAGACCCAGTACTTC. It specifies CASSPTGGLGETQYF. The whole variable domain, remainder taken from reference TRBV7-9 and TRBJ2-5, is DTGVSQNPRHKITKRGQNVTFRCDPISEHNRLYWYRQTLGQGPEFLTYFQNEAQLEKSRLLSDRFSAERPKGSFSTLEIQRTEQGDSAMYLCASSPTGGLGETQYFGPGTRLLVL.

The chain uses TRBV19 and TRBJ1-1, with TRBD1 matching over 7 bases. Germline V lookup: CDR1 LNHDA, CDR2 SQIVND (reference sequence). The CDR3 extends over 15 amino acids. J lost 2 bases, V lost 5 bases, and 8 bases had no gene match. In DNA form, the CDR3 reads TGTGCCAGTAGTTGGCGACAGGGCATAAACACTGAAGCTTTCTTT. It is translated as CASSWRQGINTEAFF.

The sample holds a few counts of this clone. The chain combines TRBV7-2 with TRBJ1-2, with TRBD1 identical over 7 bases. This CDR3 has 14 residues. Germline V gene lookup returns CDR1 SGHTA and CDR2 FQGNSA. The J segment lost 5 bases and the V segment lost 2 bases, leaving 5 bases of the junction unmatched. CDR3 amino acids: CASSLIQGEYGYTF. The DNA of the CDR3 is TGTGCCAGCAGCTTAATCCAGGGGGAGTATGGCTACACCTTC. The variable domain in full, with the rest retrieved from reference TRBV7-2 and TRBJ1-2, is GAGVSQSPSNKVTEKGKDVELRCDPISGHTALYWYRQSLGQGLEFLIYFQGNSAPDKSGLPSDRFSAERTGGSVSTLTIQRTQQEDSAVYLCASSLIQGEYGYTFGSGTRLTVV.

This clone showed up just a few times. The rearrangement uses TRBV21-1 and TRBJ1-2; TRBD1, the D gene given by the table, was not confirmed from the DNA. TRBV21-1 is designated a pseudogene. CDR3 length equals 15 residues. CDR3 residues: CARKYSGQPVYGYTF. The CDR3 nucleotides are TGTGCCAGGAAGTATTCGGGACAGCCGGTTTATGGCTACACCTTC.

This rearrangement joins TRBV6-1 to TRBJ1-5, with TRBD1 as a possible D gene (6 bases). This CDR3 has 13 amino acids. The V end was cut by 10 bases, the J end by 1 base, with 11 bases between. CDR1 and CDR2 (germline): MNHNS, SASEGT. The CDR3 DNA is TGTGCCACCTCGGGACAAAGCAATCAGCCCCAGCATTTT. Protein product: CATSGQSNQPQHF.

This clone occurred a few times. The chain is built from TRBV18 and TRBJ2-7, with D maybe TRBD1 (6 bases). V was cut by 2 bases and J by 2 bases, with 16 bases left in between. CDR3 length: 16 residues. The germline V gene encodes CDR1 KGHSH and CDR2 LQKENI. CDR3 in DNA: TGTGCCAGCTCACCAAGCTATGGGGGCGGCGCCTACGAGCAGTACTTC. This encodes CASSPSYGGGAYEQYF. Complete variable domain (other parts from reference TRBV18 and TRBJ2-7): NAGVMQNPRHLVRRRGQEARLRCSPMKGHSHVYWYRQLPEEGLKFMVYLQKENIIDESGMPKERFSAEFPKEGPSILRIQQVVRGDSAAYFCASSPSYGGGAYEQYFGPGTRLTVT.

This chain connects TRBV28 to TRBJ1-5, with 8 bases fitting TRBD1. Germline CDR1 is MDHEN and CDR2 is SYDVKM. This CDR3 contains 16 residues. After removal of 2 bases from V and 1 base from J, the junction contained 4 bases not matched to a gene. CDR3 sequence reads: CASSLPRGHSNQPQHF. For the CDR3, the DNA is TGTGCCAGCAGTTTACCCAGGGGGCACAGCAATCAGCCCCAGCATTTT.

This clone was detected a few times. This chain joins TRBV1 and TRBJ2-7; the D call TRBD2 from the table was never checked on the DNA. TRBV1 is a pseudogene locus. The CDR3 is 16 amino acids. CDR3 DNA: TGCACCAGCAGCCATATACTAGCGGGGGGATTCTACGAGCAGTACTTC. It codes for CTSSHILAGGFYEQYF.

This clone occurred many times. V and J are TRBV29-1 and TRBJ2-3; D perhaps matches TRBD1 (5 bases). V dropped 5 bases and J dropped 4 bases, with 7 bases sitting between them. The germline V gene has CDR1 SQVTM and CDR2 ANQGSEA. This CDR3 comprises 11 residues. The DNA for the CDR3 is TGCAGCGTTCAGGGCGCAGATACGCAGTATTTT. Translating gives CSVQGADTQYF.

The CDR3 reads CASSVAGTPRETQYF. Written as DNA, the CDR3 is TGTGCCAGCAGTGTGGCAGGGACTCCGCGAGAGACCCAGTACTTC. This chain joins TRBV2 and TRBJ2-5, with D tentatively TRBD2 (6 bases). CDR1 SNHLY and CDR2 FYNNEI come from the germline V gene. Trimming removed 4 bases at V and 4 bases at J, with 16 bases between. The CDR3 runs 15 residues.

The V gene is TRBV2, the J gene TRBJ2-3; 10 bases agree with TRBD2. The CDR3 is made up of 15 amino acids. Germline values: CDR1 SNHLY, CDR2 FYNNEI. V was pared by 6 bases and J by 4 bases, with 7 bases of the junction left unmatched. The CDR3 DNA is TGTGCCAGCAGAAAGCTAGCGGGGGTCTCAGATACGCAGTATTTT. Encoded protein: CASRKLAGVSDTQYF.

This clone was recorded at least ten times. This chain links TRBV2 with TRBJ2-3, with 7 bases lining up with TRBD1. V trimming: 6 bases; J trimming: 0 bases; junction bases outside the gene matches: 6. Germline-derived CDR1 and CDR2 are SNHLY and FYNNEI. This CDR3 has 15 amino acids. The CDR3 sequence is CASSGDSSSTDTQYF. Written as DNA, the CDR3 is TGTGCCAGCAGCGGGGACAGCTCTAGCACAGATACGCAGTATTTT.

Only a few counts were recorded for this clone. V gene TRBV19 combines with J gene TRBJ2-7; 8 bases are a match to TRBD1. This CDR3 has 13 residues. CDR1 LNHDA and CDR2 SQIVND come from the germline V gene (reference sequence). V lost 5 bases to trimming and J lost 6 bases; unmatched junction nucleotides: 6. CDR3 protein: CASSVDTGGEQYF. The CDR3 DNA follows: TGTGCCAGTAGTGTTGATACAGGGGGCGAGCAGTACTTC.

Only a few counts were recorded for this clone. This chain connects TRBV4-3 to TRBJ2-2, with a possible D match to TRBD1 (6 bases). This CDR3 is built from 15 residues. Germline V gene sequence: CDR1 LGHNA, CDR2 YSLEER. V was pared by 4 bases and J by 2 bases, with 11 bases between. The CDR3 spells CASSLGTLNTGELFF. The CDR3, as DNA: TGCGCCAGCAGCCTCGGGACACTTAACACCGGGGAGCTGTTTTTT.

The chain recombines TRBV4-1 with TRBJ1-5; D not certain. This CDR3 spans 14 amino acids. The V end lost 2 bases, the J end lost 4 bases, and 9 bases lay between the germline ends. Germline lookup yields CDR1 MGHRA and CDR2 YSYEKL. The CDR3 is CASSQNARNQPQHF. The DNA for the CDR3 is TGCGCCAGCAGCCAAAACGCACGGAATCAGCCCCAGCATTTT.

This clone was seen only a few times. The V call is TRBV11-2, the J call TRBJ2-3, with TRBD2 matching 9 bases. J was trimmed by 2 bases and V by 1 base; bases with no gene match: 1. Germline CDR1 is SGHAT and CDR2 is FQNNGV. CDR3 size: 15 residues. The CDR3 loop reads CASSLVAGATDTQYF. CDR3 in DNA: TGTGCCAGCAGCTTAGTAGCGGGGGCCACAGATACGCAGTATTTT.

Turning to this clone: This same CDR3 is encoded by further DNA sequences in the sample. This sequence joins TRBV30 and TRBJ2-1; D is undetermined. Trimming removed 0 bases from V and 6 bases from J, with 6 bases in between. Germline V gives CDR1 GTSNPN, CDR2 SVGIG (reference sequence). This CDR3 has 12 residues. CDR3 sequence: CAWSVSGNEQFF. In DNA form, the CDR3 reads TGTGCCTGGAGTGTCTCGGGCAATGAGCAGTTCTTC.

A few counts support this clone. The gene calls are TRBV4-3 and TRBJ2-2, with TRBD1 identical over 7 bases. The CDR3 is 15 amino acids. Germline CDR1 reads LGHNA; CDR2 reads YSLEER. Trimming at V came to 0 bases and at J to 4 bases, leaving 2 bases not matched to a gene. The CDR3 sequence is CASSQETGPTGELFF. The DNA of the CDR3 is TGCGCCAGCAGCCAAGAGACAGGGCCCACCGGGGAGCTGTTTTTT.

V gene TRBV18 combines with J gene TRBJ1-1, with D perhaps matching TRBD1 (6 bases). The V end lost 6 bases, the J end lost 1 base, and 9 bases lay between the germline ends. The CDR3 sequence is 13 residues long. Germline values: CDR1 KGHSH, CDR2 LQKENI. The CDR3 DNA follows: TGTGCCAGCTCCCTGGGACAGAACACTGAAGCTTTCTTT. It translates to CASSLGQNTEAFF.

This clone was detected only a few times. The rearrangement links TRBV19 to TRBJ1-5; D might be TRBD1 (6 bases). In germline, CDR1 is LNHDA, CDR2 SQIVND (reference sequence). V was trimmed by 3 bases and J by 6 bases, leaving 12 bases between them. The CDR3 is 14 residues long. The CDR3 coding sequence is TGTGCCAGTAGTATTTGGGGGCCCCCTCAGCCCCAGCATTTT. Residues: CASSIWGPPQPQHF.

This clone was counted a few times. The chain joins TRBV4-3 to TRBJ2-3; possible D gene TRBD1, 8 bases. Per germline, CDR1 LGHNA and CDR2 YSLEER. This CDR3 has 16 residues. Trimming cost V 3 bases and J 10 bases, with 23 bases left between them. This CDR3 is CASSQGGSGGFRPQYF. CDR3 in DNA: TGCGCCAGCAGCCAGGGAGGGTCAGGGGGCTTTCGACCGCAGTATTTT.

The chain has TRBV19 and TRBJ1-2; 10 nucleotides align to TRBD1. This CDR3 has 15 amino acids. With V trimmed by 5 bases and J by 6 bases, 9 bases remained unmatched. Germline assignment: CDR1 LNHDA and CDR2 SQIVND (reference sequence). CDR3 in DNA: TGTGCCAGTAGTGACCCCGGGACAGGGGTAAATGGCTACACCTTC. This translates into CASSDPGTGVNGYTF.